This TCR beta chain was obtained from a study of human T cells and chemical hapten exposure. The wider study: The cohort included alopecia areata under or over 50% scalp, totalis and universalis.

This CDR3 has 13 amino acids. J was trimmed by 6 bases and V by 6 bases; bases with no gene match: 4. CDR1 MNHNS and CDR2 SASEGT come from the germline V gene. TCRdb re-called the RACE reads with MiXCR, one entry per CDR3 protein. The table lists about 98,000 distinct CDR3 sequences, less than 14% of them singletons. Stated time point: pre-sensitization, week 0. Treatment of the sample: therapeutic diphenylcyclopropenone sensitization with weekly scalp DPC. This clonotype was counted many times. The sequence was collected from a woman aged 60-75 years with alopecia areata. Some clones in this sample may be carry-over from other donors' samples. The chain uses TRBV6-1 and TRBJ1-2; 10 bases fit TRBD1. Sequencing used whole blood, obtained in connection with sensitization to the hapten diphenylcyclopropenone (DPC). CDR3 DNA: TGTGCCAGCAGGGGACAGGGGAAGGATGGCTACACCTTC. Translating gives CASRGQGKDGYTF.